The 14 T cell receptor beta chains in this list originate from one sample, sequenced in a study of blood T cell repertoires in COVID-19. Assay: immunoSEQ multiplex PCR; the TCRdb copy retains only in-frame clones and omits some. The sample carries around 100,000 clones, less than 90% recorded once. What was sequenced was peripheral blood. The receptors derive from a man aged 25-40 years in a cohort sampled during active COVID-19.

The chain combines TRBV7-9 with TRBJ2-5, with D perhaps TRBD1 (6 bases). V shed 4 bases and J shed 5 bases, with 14 bases lying between them. Per the germline V gene, CDR1 is SEHNR and CDR2 is FQNEAQ (reference sequence). The CDR3 has 14 residues. CDR3 bases: TGTGCCAGCAGCTACAGGGTAGATGTGGAGACCCAGTACTTC. It translates to CASSYRVDVETQYF.

The chain carries TRBV7-2 and TRBJ2-3; 9 nucleotides line up with TRBD2. After removal of 5 bases from V and 4 bases from J, the junction contained 7 bases not matched to a gene. Germline V gene sequence: CDR1 SGHTA, CDR2 FQGNSA. CDR3 size: 15 residues. CDR3 coding DNA: TGTGCCAGCAGCGCCGGGACTAGCTTGTCAGATACGCAGTATTTT. Translation: CASSAGTSLSDTQYF.

The chain uses TRBV25-1 and TRBJ1-4, with D possibly TRBD1 on 6 matching bases. Germline CDR1 reads MGHDK; CDR2 reads SYGVNS. The CDR3 is made up of 14 amino acids. V lost 6 bases to trimming and J lost 7 bases, with 15 bases between them. The CDR3 region has the DNA TGTGCCAGCAGGGGGCAGGGGTTTGGTGAAAAACTGTTTTTT. It is translated as CASRGQGFGEKLFF.

The chain is built from TRBV24-1 and TRBJ2-1; maybe TRBD2 (6 bases). Germline assignment: CDR1 KGHDR and CDR2 SFDVKD. With 4 bases removed from V and 1 base from J, the gap between germline ends came to 10 bases. This CDR3 spans 15 amino acids. The CDR3 here is CATSDRDSSYNEQFF. The CDR3 DNA reads TGTGCCACCAGTGACCGGGACTCTTCCTACAATGAGCAGTTCTTC.

The V call is TRBV2, the J call TRBJ1-2; weak D call: TRBD1 (5 bases). Germline CDR1 reads SNHLY; CDR2 reads FYNNEI. The CDR3 covers 14 residues. V was clipped by 1 base and J by 4 bases, with 10 bases between them. CDR3 sequence: CASSEVQGGYGYTF. In DNA form, the CDR3 reads TGTGCCAGCAGTGAAGTTCAGGGTGGCTATGGCTACACCTTC.

The V and J genes are TRBV19 and TRBJ2-7, with D perhaps matching TRBD2 (5 bases). There are 17 residues in the CDR3. V lost 6 bases and J 4 bases, leaving 25 bases between the germline ends. CDR1 and CDR2 from the germline V gene are LNHDA and SQIVND (reference sequence). CDR3 amino acids: CASSPLKTGIIGYEQYF. As DNA, the CDR3 is TGTGCCAGTAGCCCGCTCAAAACCGGGATTATAGGGTACGAGCAGTACTTC. Complete variable domain (other parts from reference TRBV19 and TRBJ2-7): DGGITQSPKYLFRKEGQNVTLSCEQNLNHDAMYWYRQDPGQGLRLIYYSQIVNDFQKGDIAEGYSVSREKKESFPLTVTSAQKNPTAFYLCASSPLKTGIIGYEQYFGPGTRLTVT.

This chain uses TRBV4-1 with TRBJ2-7; D uncertain. The V end lost 3 bases, the J end lost 5 bases, and 11 bases lay between the germline ends. This CDR3 contains 13 residues. Germline CDR1 MGHRA, CDR2 YSYEKL. CDR3 sequence (DNA): TGCGCCAGCAGCCAGGTAGTAATCGACGAGCAGTACTTC. This gives the protein CASSQVVIDEQYF.

CDR3 amino acids: CASGLAGAFGEQFF. CDR3 sequence (DNA): TGTGCCAGCGGATTAGCGGGGGCGTTTGGTGAGCAGTTCTTC. The chain combines TRBV9 with TRBJ2-1; 9 nucleotides match TRBD2. CDR3 length: 14 amino acids. The ends lost 7 bases at V and 9 bases at J; junction bases unmatched: 11. Germline-derived CDR1 and CDR2 are SGDLS and YYNGEE.

The chain carries TRBV27 and TRBJ2-1, with TRBD2 matching over 11 bases. V lost 8 bases to trimming and J lost 2 bases; unmatched junction nucleotides: 2. CDR1 MNHEY and CDR2 SMNVEV come from the germline V gene (reference sequence). This CDR3 comprises 14 residues. The CDR3 is CASVAGGPYNEQFF. The CDR3 nucleotides are TGTGCCAGCGTAGCGGGGGGGCCCTACAATGAGCAGTTCTTC.

The CDR3 sequence is CASSPGLGYEQYF. The CDR3 coding sequence is TGTGCCAGCAGCCCGGGACTAGGGTACGAGCAGTACTTC. V gene TRBV3-1 (or the pseudogene TRBV3-2) combines with J gene TRBJ2-7; TRBD2 matches 8 bases. Unmatched junction bases numbered 3, after V lost 4 bases and J lost 4 bases. Germline V gene lookup returns CDR1 LGHDT and CDR2 YNNKEL (reference sequence). This CDR3 is 13 amino acids long.

This chain joins TRBV5-1 and TRBJ1-3; perhaps TRBD1 as D (6 bases). CDR1 is SGHRS and CDR2 is YFSETQ in the germline V gene. Trimming took off 3 bases at V and 0 bases at J, with 10 bases between the two ends. The CDR3 is 15 amino acids. The CDR3 DNA reads TGCGCCAGCAGCTCCGGACAGAGCTCTGGAAACACCATATATTTT. Translated, it gives CASSSGQSSGNTIYF.

This sequence joins TRBV6-6 and TRBJ2-3; 7 bases align to TRBD1. Germline CDR1 reads MNHNY; CDR2 reads SVGAGI (reference sequence). There are 15 residues in the CDR3. The ends lost 2 bases at V and 0 bases at J; junction bases unmatched: 2. CDR3 DNA sequence: TGTGCCAGCAGTTACGGACAGGTTAGCACAGATACGCAGTATTTT. This encodes CASSYGQVSTDTQYF.

V usage is TRBV19 and J usage is TRBJ2-1; 7 bases agree with TRBD1. The CDR3 length is 14 residues. Trimming took 6 bases from V and 5 from J; bases not matched to a gene: 7. CDR1 is LNHDA, CDR2 SQIVND, per germline (reference sequence). The CDR3 sequence: CASRHRGGDNEQFF. The CDR3 DNA sequence: TGTGCCAGTAGGCACAGGGGTGGAGACAATGAGCAGTTCTTC.

The chain recombines TRBV27 with TRBJ1-2; TRBD1 might be the D (6 bases). V lost 5 bases, J lost 4 bases, and 11 bases lay in between. The CDR3 has 13 residues. The germline gives CDR1 MNHEY, CDR2 SMNVEV (reference sequence). The CDR3 DNA is TGTGCCAGCAGTAACGACAGGAGCTATGGCTACACCTTC. Translating gives CASSNDRSYGYTF.